This is a list of T cell receptor beta chains from one sample in a study of Ad26.COV2.S vaccination and SARS-CoV-2 variants. Profiling relied on immunoSEQ multiplex PCR, and the TCRdb table lists in-frame clones only, not all of them. The profile shows about 430,000 clones, approximately 92% of them singletons. Here the sequenced sample was peripheral blood, taken in a trial of Ad26.COV2.S vaccine versus placebo. Receptors originate from a person aged 18-60 years who received the Ad26.COV2.S COVID-19 vaccine or a placebo. Each CDR3 is given with its conserved first and last residue. The D gene is left open where the match is weak. A clone size is listed for some rows: how often the clone was seen (once, few, many), or a class if it is expanded.

d_gene: .; abundance: .; v_gene: TRBV7-9; j_gene: TRBJ1-1; CDR3nt: TGTGCCAGCAGCTTTACGGGTACCACTGAAGCTTTCTTT; CDR3aa: CASSFTGTTEAFF
d_gene: .; abundance: .; v_gene: TRBV19; j_gene: TRBJ1-5; CDR3nt: TGTGCCAGTAGTATCGACAGGATTAATCAGCCCCAGCATTTT; CDR3aa: CASSIDRINQPQHF
d_gene: TRBD1; abundance: .; v_gene: TRBV19; j_gene: TRBJ2-1; CDR3nt: TGTGCCAGTAGTCTACCGGGACAGAGCTCCTACAATGAGCAGTTCTTC; CDR3aa: CASSLPGQSSYNEQFF
d_gene: TRBD1; abundance: once; v_gene: TRBV30; j_gene: TRBJ2-5; CDR3nt: TGTGCCTGGAGCCTAGGACAGGAGAAAGGGACCCAGTACTTC; CDR3aa: CAWSLGQEKGTQYF
d_gene: .; abundance: .; v_gene: TRBV5-4; j_gene: TRBJ2-7; CDR3nt: TGTGCCAGCAGCGCGAGGACAACGGGCCCCGACGAGCAGTACTTC; CDR3aa: CASSARTTGPDEQYF
d_gene: TRBD1; abundance: few; v_gene: TRBV18; j_gene: TRBJ2-7; CDR3nt: TGTGCCAGCTCACCAGCCACCTTCCGGACAGGGGGCTTCTACGAGCAGTACTTC; CDR3aa: CASSPATFRTGGFYEQYF
d_gene: .; abundance: .; v_gene: TRBV9; j_gene: TRBJ2-1; CDR3nt: TGTGCCAGCAGCCTAGGGGATAATGAGCAGTTCTTC; CDR3aa: CASSLGDNEQFF
d_gene: .; abundance: once; v_gene: TRBV7-2; j_gene: TRBJ2-3; CDR3nt: TGTGCCAGCAGCATTAGCGGACAAAACACAGATACGCAGTATTTT; CDR3aa: CASSISGQNTDTQYF
d_gene: TRBD2; abundance: .; v_gene: TRBV5-1; j_gene: TRBJ2-3; CDR3nt: TGCGCCAGCAGCTTGTTGGCGCGGGAGGGCCCCCCAGATACGCAGTATTTT; CDR3aa: CASSLLAREGPPDTQYF
d_gene: TRBD2; abundance: .; v_gene: TRBV2; j_gene: TRBJ2-1; CDR3nt: TGTGCCAGCATCCTCACCCTAGCGGGAGAGTACAATGAGCAGTTCTTC; CDR3aa: CASILTLAGEYNEQFF
d_gene: TRBD2; abundance: .; v_gene: TRBV3-1/TRBV3-2; j_gene: TRBJ2-1; CDR3nt: TGTGCCAGCAGCCAAGATGTTAGCGGGAGTTACAATGAGCAGTTCTTC; CDR3aa: CASSQDVSGSYNEQFF
d_gene: .; abundance: .; v_gene: TRBV18; j_gene: TRBJ2-3; CDR3nt: TGTGCCAGCTCACGAACAGGAACTGACACAGATACGCAGTATTTT; CDR3aa: CASSRTGTDTDTQYF
d_gene: .; abundance: .; v_gene: TRBV7-9; j_gene: TRBJ2-5; CDR3nt: TGTGCCAGCAGCTTAGGGTCAGGGGAGACCCAGTACTTC; CDR3aa: CASSLGSGETQYF
d_gene: .; abundance: .; v_gene: TRBV18; j_gene: TRBJ2-7; CDR3nt: TGTGCCAGCTCACCTCAACTGGGCAGGGACCCTATCTACGAGCAGTACTTC; CDR3aa: CASSPQLGRDPIYEQYF
d_gene: TRBD2; abundance: .; v_gene: TRBV7-2; j_gene: TRBJ2-1; CDR3nt: TGTGCCAGCAGCAAAAGACTAGCGGGAGGGAACAATGAGCAGTTCTTC; CDR3aa: CASSKRLAGGNNEQFF
d_gene: TRBD2; abundance: .; v_gene: TRBV19; j_gene: TRBJ2-1; CDR3nt: TGTGCCAGTAATTCCGAACTCCTCGGGACTAGGCAATCCAATGAGCAGTTCTTC; CDR3aa: CASNSELLGTRQSNEQFF
d_gene: .; abundance: once; v_gene: TRBV6-1; j_gene: TRBJ1-2; CDR3nt: TGTGCCAGCAGTGAAGGGTGGCAGATCAACTATGGCTACACCTTC; CDR3aa: CASSEGWQINYGYTF
d_gene: .; abundance: .; v_gene: TRBV5-4; j_gene: TRBJ1-6; CDR3nt: TGTGCCAGCAGCTTGGCCTATTCACCCCTCCACTTT; CDR3aa: CASSLAYSPLHF
d_gene: .; abundance: .; v_gene: TRBV3-1/TRBV3-2; j_gene: TRBJ2-6; CDR3nt: TGTGCCAGCAGCCAAGGGTGGGGTTCTGGGGCCAACGTCCTGACTTTC; CDR3aa: CASSQGWGSGANVLTF
d_gene: .; abundance: .; v_gene: TRBV30; j_gene: TRBJ1-2; CDR3nt: TGTGCCTGGAGTGTTGAGGGGAACTATGGCTACACCTTC; CDR3aa: CAWSVEGNYGYTF
d_gene: .; abundance: once; v_gene: TRBV2; j_gene: TRBJ2-7; CDR3nt: TGTGCCAGCAGCTACAGGGTCGATTCCTACGAGCAGTACTTC; CDR3aa: CASSYRVDSYEQYF
d_gene: .; abundance: .; v_gene: TRBV9; j_gene: TRBJ2-7; CDR3nt: TGTGCCAGCAGCGCGGAGCCTTCCTACGAGCAGTACTTC; CDR3aa: CASSAEPSYEQYF
d_gene: .; abundance: .; v_gene: TRBV29-1; j_gene: TRBJ1-2; CDR3nt: TGCAGCGTTGAAGGAAACGGTGGCTACACCTTC; CDR3aa: CSVEGNGGYTF
d_gene: .; abundance: .; v_gene: TRBV7-2; j_gene: TRBJ2-3; CDR3nt: TGTGCCAGCAGCTTATACACCGATACGCAGTATTTT; CDR3aa: CASSLYTDTQYF
d_gene: TRBD1; abundance: few; v_gene: TRBV19; j_gene: TRBJ1-5; CDR3nt: TGTGCCAGTAGTATCAGGGACAGTCATAGCAATCAGCCCCAGCATTTT; CDR3aa: CASSIRDSHSNQPQHF